Following are 14 T cell receptor beta chains from one sample sequenced in a study of a mutant IDH1 vaccine in newly diagnosed glioma. The assay was immunoSEQ multiplex PCR, and TCRdb's table has in-frame clones only and misses some. The sample holds around 60,000 clones, about 85% seen once. The time point denotes: week 35, safety follow-up. The vaccine gave 300 ug of a 20-mer mutant IDH1 peptide subcutaneously per dose. These TCRs' antigens remain unknown. The specimen comprised PBMCs, sampled from a glioma patient whose treatment included an IDH1 peptide vaccine. The source is a man aged 30 to 45 with glioma.

The V call is TRBV2, the J call TRBJ2-4; TRBD1 might be the D (6 bases). The CDR3 consists of 17 residues. Germline CDR1 SNHLY, CDR2 FYNNEI. Trimming cost V 5 bases and J 0 bases, with 17 bases left between them. The CDR3 DNA is TGTGCCAGCAGTCAGGGGCCGGCTAATTTAGCCAAAAACATTCAGTACTTC. Encoded protein: CASSQGPANLAKNIQYF.

The chain recombines TRBV6-5 with TRBJ2-7, with D perhaps TRBD1 (6 bases). The germline V gene has CDR1 MNHEY and CDR2 SVGAGI. There are 13 residues in the CDR3. V was pared by 0 bases and J by 6 bases, with 9 bases between. The CDR3 region is CASSYSTGLEQYF. In DNA form, the CDR3 reads TGTGCCAGCAGTTACTCAACAGGGCTCGAGCAGTACTTC.

V and J are TRBV9 and TRBJ2-3; possibly TRBD1 for D (6 bases). The CDR3 length is 14 residues. Trimming took off 0 bases at V and 5 bases at J, with 10 bases between the two ends. Germline assignment: CDR1 SGDLS and CDR2 YYNGEE. The CDR3 loop reads CASSVDRALDTQYF. In nucleotides, the CDR3 is TGTGCCAGCAGCGTAGACAGGGCTTTAGATACGCAGTATTTT.

The chain carries TRBV7-6 and TRBJ2-7; either TRBD1 or TRBD2 may fit D (5 bases each). Germline CDR1 SGHVS, CDR2 FNYEAQ. The CDR3 contains 17 residues. With 5 bases removed from V and 3 bases from J, the gap between germline ends came to 23 bases. DNA for the CDR3: TGTGCCAGCAGCCTCGGGGACCCAAAGCTACTCGGCTACGAGCAGTACTTC. Translation: CASSLGDPKLLGYEQYF.

In its sample, this clone was seen once. The chain uses TRBV4-1 and TRBJ2-7, with 9 bases that match TRBD1. The V and J ends lost 1 base and 2 bases, in that order; junction bases with no gene match: 3. This CDR3 has 15 amino acids. Germline values: CDR1 MGHRA, CDR2 YSYEKL. CDR3 loop: CASSQVGTGPYEQYF. Here the CDR3 DNA reads TGCGCCAGCAGCCAAGTCGGGACAGGGCCCTACGAGCAGTACTTC.

The chain employs TRBV4-2 and TRBJ1-6, with TRBD1 matching over 7 bases. Unmatched junction bases numbered 9, after V lost 4 bases and J lost 9 bases. CDR1 and CDR2 from the germline V gene are LGHNA and YNFKEQ. The CDR3 contains 15 residues. The CDR3 loop is CASSPSGTVSSPLHF. In DNA, the CDR3 is TGTGCCAGCAGCCCTTCCGGGACAGTAAGTTCACCCCTCCACTTT.

The chain carries TRBV6-1 and TRBJ1-6, with TRBD1 matching 8 bases. Trimming at V came to 2 bases and at J to 0 bases, leaving 21 bases not matched to a gene. This CDR3 comprises 23 residues. Germline values: CDR1 MNHNS, CDR2 SASEGT. The CDR3 loop reads CASSESLGRGLAVGSSYNSPLHF. CDR3 coding DNA: TGTGCCAGCAGTGAATCCCTAGGCAGGGGGCTGGCCGTAGGAAGCTCCTATAATTCACCCCTCCACTTT.

This clone has a single count. This chain joins TRBV19 and TRBJ1-4; unclear D gene. The length of the CDR3 is 16 residues. Germline V CDR1 and CDR2: LNHDA, SQIVND (reference sequence). The V and J ends lost 5 bases and 0 bases respectively, with 13 bases between them. The CDR3 here is CASSELLLATNEKLFF. The CDR3 DNA follows: TGTGCCAGTAGTGAGCTGTTATTGGCAACTAATGAAAAACTGTTTTTT.

The rearrangement links TRBV27 to TRBJ2-5; 7 nucleotides line up with TRBD1. J was trimmed by 5 bases and V by 5 bases; bases with no gene match: 11. This CDR3 has 15 amino acids. CDR1 MNHEY and CDR2 SMNVEV come from the germline V gene (reference sequence). The CDR3 DNA reads TGTGCCAGCAGTCAACACAGGGGCCTACGGGAGACCCAGTACTTC. This sequence encodes CASSQHRGLRETQYF.

The V call is TRBV9, the J call TRBJ2-2; 9 bases agree with TRBD1. CDR3 length: 16 residues. Germline CDR1 reads SGDLS; CDR2 reads YYNGEE. The V and J ends lost 4 bases and 1 base, in that order; junction bases with no gene match: 5. In DNA form, the CDR3 reads TGTGCCAGCAGCACACAGGGGGCAAGGAACACCGGGGAGCTGTTTTTT. It translates to CASSTQGARNTGELFF.

The chain joins TRBV10-3 to TRBJ1-1; 7 positions match TRBD1. V lost 4 bases, J lost 4 bases, and 9 bases stayed unmatched. The CDR3 length is 15 residues. Germline V gene lookup returns CDR1 ENHRY and CDR2 SYGVKD. The CDR3 DNA sequence: TGTGCCATCAGTGCGGGACAGATTTTTTCCACTGAAGCTTTCTTT. It specifies CAISAGQIFSTEAFF.

The rearrangement links TRBV19 to TRBJ1-5; D is unclear. V was clipped by 2 bases and J by 0 bases, with 8 bases between them. The germline CDR1 and CDR2 sequences are LNHDA and SQIVND (reference sequence). The CDR3 loop spans 15 amino acids. CDR3 DNA: TGTGCCAGTAGTATAACAGTTTATAGCAATCAGCCCCAGCATTTT. Translation: CASSITVYSNQPQHF.

The rearrangement links TRBV25-1 to TRBJ1-6; D is unresolved. The V gene's germline CDR1 is MGHDK and CDR2 SYGVNS. Trimming stripped 6 bases from V and 0 bases from J, with 9 bases between. CDR3 length equals 15 residues. This chain's CDR3 is CASSKGSSYNSPLHF. CDR3 in DNA: TGTGCCAGCAGCAAAGGGAGCTCCTATAATTCACCCCTCCACTTT.

This chain's CDR3 is CASTSLRQGQPPLHF. In DNA, the CDR3 is TGTGCCAGCACTTCCCTTAGACAGGGTCAACCACCCCTCCACTTT. The V gene is TRBV5-6, the J gene TRBJ1-6; TRBD1 aligns across 7 bases. This CDR3 is built from 15 residues. CDR1 SGHDT and CDR2 YYEEEE come from the germline V gene. J lost 11 bases, V lost 6 bases, and 14 bases had no gene match.